The clone carrying this TCR beta chain appeared a single time. Its antigen is still unknown. The junction departs from germline at one end; a sequencing error may be responsible. The sample belongs to a study of vaccination effects on CD4 cells after COVID-19. Background on the study: Antigen-specific CD4+ T cells were first expanded with viral peptide pools by the ViraFEST assay and only then sequenced.

Germline CDR1 and CDR2: KGHDR and SFDVKD. The length of the CDR3 is 17 residues. Study conclusions and caveats: In the late period after vaccination, infection- and vaccine-induced clones contracted markedly.

Culture proceeded for under twelve days, and CD4+ T cells were then isolated. Absence of prior SARS-CoV-2 infection characterized the vaccine recipients, who showed negative nucleocapsid antibodies. Half-medium exchanges with IL-2 medium took place on days 3 and 7. Libraries were prepared by immunoSEQ multiplex PCR; TCRdb keeps only in-frame clonotypes and omits some of them. In the table there are about 72,000 clones, approximately 77% of which are singletons. The material sequenced was CD4+ T cells from PBMCs cultured without peptide, taken before COVID-19 vaccination. V and J are TRBV24-1 and TRBJ1-3; no definite D call. The sequence was collected from a human donor who received a COVID-19 vaccine. The CDR3 nucleotides read TGTGCCACCAGTGATTGCCGGGTGCAGAAACACGCCCTCCTGTCAGATTTT. This encodes CATSDCRVQKHALLSDF.